These T cell receptor beta chains were read from a single sample in a study of blood T cells in healthy people across ages. Via MiXCR, TCRdb re-called the 5' RACE reads, giving one row per CDR3 protein. The sample carries hundreds of thousands of distinct CDR3 sequences, approximately 60% recorded once. The specimen was blood. These receptors were obtained from a man aged 40-49 years in good health. CDR3s include the opening cysteine and the closing phenylalanine or tryptophan. The order of the fields is V gene, J gene, D gene, clone size, CDR3 protein, CDR3 DNA. D genes are given only for firm matches. The listing skips clone size in some rows; elsewhere it reads once, few, many or a size class.

TRBV5-6	TRBJ2-3	NA	NA	CASSLVGTADTQYF	TGTGCCAGCAGCTTGGTTGGAACGGCAGATACGCAGTATTTT
TRBV6-2/TRBV6-3	TRBJ2-3	NA	NA	CASSSTIRGPDTQYF	TGTGCCAGCAGCTCCACAATCAGGGGCCCAGATACGCAGTATTTT
TRBV6-5	TRBJ2-1	TRBD2	NA	CASRGTSGAYNEQFF	TGTGCCAGCAGGGGGACTAGCGGGGCATACAATGAGCAGTTCTTC
TRBV6-5	TRBJ1-1	NA	once	CASSYGERTEAFF	TGTGCCAGCAGTTACGGAGAGCGAACTGAAGCTTTCTTT
TRBV20-1	TRBJ1-2	NA	NA	CSASNSYGYTF	TGCAGTGCTTCCAACAGCTATGGCTACACCTTC
TRBV3-1	TRBJ2-4	NA	NA	CASSQATENIQYF	TGTGCCAGCAGCCAAGCTACAGAAAACATTCAGTACTTC
TRBV3-1	TRBJ2-3	NA	many	CASSQDRTVLGSDTQYF	TGTGCCAGCAGCCAAGATCGGACTGTTTTAGGTTCAGATACGCAGTATTTT
TRBV11-1	TRBJ2-3	NA	NA	CASSQLSVQTDTQYF	TGTGCCAGCAGCCAGTTATCGGTACAGACAGATACGCAGTATTTT
TRBV25-1	TRBJ1-5	TRBD1	once	CASSGQGSNQPQHF	TGTGCCAGCAGCGGACAGGGAAGCAATCAGCCCCAGCATTTT
TRBV9	TRBJ1-2	NA	NA	CASSPGDLPLGGGYTF	TGTGCCAGCAGCCCGGGGGATCTTCCATTAGGGGGTGGCTACACCTTC